The text below deals with one TCR beta chain. Its antigen is as yet unknown. This record comes from a study of graft-versus-host responses after intestinal transplantation. Looking at the study overall: Each patient got anti-thymocyte globulin induction, then tacrolimus and steroids for two to four years.

Trimming shortened V by 6 bases and J by 10 bases, and 16 bases separated the two germline ends. The CDR3 totals 14 residues. The V gene's germline CDR1 is MNHEY and CDR2 SMNVEV (reference sequence). TCRdb keeps only in-frame clones here, not all; method: immunoSEQ multiplex PCR. The data show roughly 28,000 clones, more than 75% seen once. Study-wide results and caveats: Some GvH clones appeared in ileal mucosa or blood before recipient bone marrow. Peak circulating GvH clone levels were associated with early post-transplant HvG declines.

Here the sequenced sample was unstimulated CD4+ T cells sorted from spleen or lymph node cells, taken before intestinal transplant. This sequence originates from a human donor who received an intestinal transplant. This chain joins TRBV27 and TRBJ1-6; D not certain. The chain's CDR3 is CASSEAREESPLHF. CDR3 in DNA: TGTGCCAGCAGCGAAGCTAGGGAGGAGTCACCCCTCCACTTT.